A selection of T cell receptor beta chains follows, all from one sample in a study of control samples from healthy donors and cancer patients. The table came from immunoSEQ multiplex PCR; TCRdb's copy has only in-frame clones and leaves some out. The sample holds 150,000 or so clones, around 90% seen once. The sample consisted of blood. The source of these receptors is a man aged 25 to 40 in good health. CDR3s include the opening cysteine and the closing phenylalanine or tryptophan. D genes are given only for firm matches. The size of a clone is reported for some rows only, either as once, few or many, or as a class for expanded clones.

.	TRBJ1-4	TRBV5-6	14	TRBD1	TGTGCCAGCAGCTTAGGAGCAGGGGGTGAAAAACTGTTTTTT	CASSLGAGGEKLFF
.	TRBJ1-6	TRBV12-5	15	.	TGTGCTAGTGGTTACTACGGGGCCCCGCATTCACCCCTCCACTTT	CASGYYGAPHSPLHF
.	TRBJ1-4	TRBV6-5	13	.	TGTGCCAGCAGGGGGGAGATTAATGAAAAACTGTTTTTT	CASRGEINEKLFF
.	TRBJ1-4	TRBV10-2	13	TRBD1	TGCGCCTCCCGGACAGGGGGAGGTGAAAAACTGTTTTTT	CASRTGGGEKLFF
.	TRBJ1-1	TRBV28	15	.	TGTGCCAGCAGTTCCCCCGGGGTGGGCGGCACTGAAGCTTTCTTT	CASSSPGVGGTEAFF
.	TRBJ1-5	TRBV19	11	.	TGTGCCAGCGGGGAGGAGCAGCCCCAGCATTTT	CASGEEQPQHF
.	TRBJ1-1	TRBV11-2	13	.	TGTGCCAGCAACAGCAGGGTTAACACTGAAGCTTTCTTT	CASNSRVNTEAFF
.	TRBJ1-1	TRBV9	16	.	TGTGCCAGCAGCCCTCAACCCCCAGGGGCAGGGACTGAAGCTTTCTTT	CASSPQPPGAGTEAFF
once	TRBJ2-2	TRBV19	12	.	TGTGCCAGTAGTATGTTCACCGGGGAGCTGTTTTTT	CASSMFTGELFF
.	TRBJ2-1	TRBV13	13	TRBD2	TGTGCCAGCACCGGGACTAGCGATATTGAGCAGTTCTTC	CASTGTSDIEQFF
.	TRBJ2-1	TRBV4-3	17	TRBD2	TGCGCCAGCAGCCAAGACTCCCCAAGCGGGAGTTTGAATGAGCAGTTCTTC	CASSQDSPSGSLNEQFF
.	TRBJ2-7	TRBV18	17	.	TGTGCCAGCTCACCTCAGGGTGGATGGGGCCAATCCTACGAGCAGTACTTC	CASSPQGGWGQSYEQYF
.	TRBJ2-7	TRBV5-1	14	TRBD2	TGCGCCAGCAGCTTAAGCGGGAGTTTCTACGAGCAGTACTTC	CASSLSGSFYEQYF
.	TRBJ1-2	TRBV28	12	.	TGTGCCAGCAGCGAGCAGGCCTATGGCTACACCTTC	CASSEQAYGYTF
.	TRBJ2-1	TRBV9	14	.	TGTGCCAGCAGCGTAGCGGGAGCCTCAAATGAGCAGTTCTTC	CASSVAGASNEQFF
.	TRBJ1-1	TRBV12-3/TRBV12-4	13	.	TGTGCCAGCAGTTTAAACCGGGAGACTGAAGCTTTCTTT	CASSLNRETEAFF
once	TRBJ2-3	TRBV9	17	TRBD2	TGTGCCAGCAGCGTAGTGGGCGGGAGGGGCTACACAGATACGCAGTATTTT	CASSVVGGRGYTDTQYF
.	TRBJ1-5	TRBV18	15	.	TGTGCCAGCTCACCAAACGGTAGAGGGGATCAGCCCCAGCATTTT	CASSPNGRGDQPQHF
.	TRBJ2-3	TRBV28	14	.	TGTGCCAGCAGTCGAACGGGAGGCACAGATACGCAGTATTTT	CASSRTGGTDTQYF
.	TRBJ1-2	TRBV7-9	13	.	TGTGCCAGCAGCTTAGTGGGGGTCGGCGGCTACACCTTC	CASSLVGVGGYTF
once	TRBJ2-7	TRBV7-3	18	TRBD2	TGTGCCAGCAGCCCCCCCGGGCTAGCGGGAGTTAAAAGGTACGAGCAGTACTTC	CASSPPGLAGVKRYEQYF
few	TRBJ2-1	TRBV7-2	17	TRBD2	TGTGCCAGCAGTCTAGCGGGAGGCTCGACCCCACTCGATGAGCAGTTCTTC	CASSLAGGSTPLDEQFF
.	TRBJ1-1	TRBV28	16	.	TGTGCCAGCGCCATTGCCCTCATGAGTCGGGACACTGAAGCTTTCTTT	CASAIALMSRDTEAFF
.	TRBJ1-5	TRBV19	15	.	TGTGCCAGTAGTAGGGGGGGGGCTTTCAATCAGCCCCAGCATTTT	CASSRGGAFNQPQHF
.	TRBJ2-1	TRBV6-6	14	.	TGTGCCAGCAGTTACTCGATGTTGGGGAATGAGCAGTTCTTC	CASSYSMLGNEQFF
.	TRBJ1-2	TRBV2	15	.	TGTGCCAGCAGTGAAGCGAACGGGGGAAACTATGGCTACACCTTC	CASSEANGGNYGYTF
.	TRBJ1-1	TRBV7-9	16	.	TGTGCCAGCAGCTTTTTGGGGTCGAGAGTTATCGCTGAAGCTTTCTTT	CASSFLGSRVIAEAFF
.	TRBJ2-5	TRBV9	15	TRBD2	TGTGCCAGCAGCGTAGGGGGAGGGTCTGAAGAGACCCAGTACTTC	CASSVGGGSEETQYF
.	TRBJ2-7	TRBV9	17	TRBD2	TGTGCCAGCAGCGTATCAGGAGGGGCGGGAGGCCTCTACGAGCAGTACTTC	CASSVSGGAGGLYEQYF
.	TRBJ2-1	TRBV5-4	14	TRBD2	TGTGCCAGCAGCGACTGGACTAGCGGGATAGGGCAGTTCTTC	CASSDWTSGIGQFF
.	TRBJ2-7	TRBV4-2	16	TRBD2	TGTGCCAGCAGCCAAGAACGGGGACTAGCGGGAAACGAGCAGTACTTC	CASSQERGLAGNEQYF
.	TRBJ2-7	TRBV6-5	14	.	TGTGCCAGCATGCATGGGGGAGGACCCTACGAGCAGTACTTC	CASMHGGGPYEQYF
.	TRBJ2-7	TRBV6-5	15	.	TGTGCCAGCAGTTACTCGACGGCCAGTAACTACGAGCAGTACTTC	CASSYSTASNYEQYF
.	TRBJ2-5	TRBV19	14	.	TGTGCCAGTAGTACCCTGGAGGGGACGAAGACCCAGTACTTC	CASSTLEGTKTQYF
.	TRBJ1-6	TRBV5-1	16	.	TGCGCCAGCAGCTTGACCCCAGGTCCTCAGAATTCACCCCTCCACTTT	CASSLTPGPQNSPLHF
.	TRBJ2-2	TRBV7-3	15	TRBD1	TGTGCCAGCAGCCACGACAGGGATCGCACCGGGGAGCTGTTTTTT	CASSHDRDRTGELFF
.	TRBJ1-4	TRBV19	15	TRBD1	TGTGCCAGTAGTATTTGGGGACAGGGAAATGAAAAACTGTTTTTT	CASSIWGQGNEKLFF
.	TRBJ2-5	TRBV5-4	16	TRBD1	TGTGCCAGCAGCTCCCGGGGGACAGGGGGCGCGGAGACCCAGTACTTC	CASSSRGTGGAETQYF